Listed below are T cell receptor beta chains from one sample, sequenced in a study of T-cell memory formation after mild COVID-19. MiXCR was run by TCRdb on the 5' RACE reads, yielding one entry per CDR3 protein. In the table there are just under 550,000 distinct CDR3 sequences, roughly 22% of which are singletons. Sequencing input: PBMCs or a T cell subset sorted from them (not recorded which). Receptors originate from an adult woman who had mild COVID-19 (a few samples of this study predate the infection). Cell type and time point are not known. CDR3s include the opening cysteine and the closing phenylalanine or tryptophan. A D gene is named only where the DNA matches it firmly. Expanded clones get a size class; other rows say once, few or many, or leave the size out.

D	V	J	size	DNA	CDR3
.	TRBV5-1	TRBJ2-7	.	TGCGCCAGCTCCCATGGCACACGGGACTACGAGCAGTACTTC	CASSHGTRDYEQYF
.	TRBV30	TRBJ1-2	.	TGTGCCTGGAGTGGCCTTCCAGGAGATCCACCCCACTATGGCTACACCTTC	CAWSGLPGDPPHYGYTF
.	TRBV29-1	TRBJ2-1	.	TGCAGCGTTTCGAGAATAACCTACAATGAGCAGTTCTTC	CSVSRITYNEQFF
TRBD1	TRBV24-1	TRBJ1-2	few	TGTGCCACCAGTGACACGGGACAGCCGTCCAGCTATGGCTACACCTTC	CATSDTGQPSSYGYTF
.	TRBV5-8	TRBJ2-4	.	TGTGCCAGCAGAACAGGGGACTTTTCCAAAAACATTCAGTACTTC	CASRTGDFSKNIQYF
.	TRBV5-1	TRBJ1-2	.	TGCGCCAGCAGCACGGAAGGGGCGGATGGCTACACCTTC	CASSTEGADGYTF
.	TRBV6-1	TRBJ1-1	.	TGTGCCAGCAGTGACCAGGCGGGTACCCACACTGAAGCTTTCTTT	CASSDQAGTHTEAFF
.	TRBV5-1	TRBJ2-7	.	TGCGCCAGCAGCTTGGTCCAGGGAAGAGTCTACGAGCAGTACTTC	CASSLVQGRVYEQYF
TRBD1	TRBV29-1	TRBJ2-1	few	TGCAGCGTTGAAGGACAGGGGGCAAGATATGAGCAGTTCTTC	CSVEGQGARYEQFF
TRBD1	TRBV4-2	TRBJ2-7	few	TGTGCCAGCAGCCAAGATTTAACAGGGGACTACGAGCAGTACTTC	CASSQDLTGDYEQYF
.	TRBV3-1	TRBJ1-1	many	TGTGCCAGCAGCCAAGCCGGGGGGGGGACTGAAGCTTTCTTT	CASSQAGGGTEAFF
.	TRBV5-5	TRBJ2-4	few	TGTGCCAGCAGCTCAGGGGGGGGCGACATTCAGTACTTC	CASSSGGGDIQYF
.	TRBV20-1	TRBJ2-7	.	TGCAGTGCTAGAGATTATTCCTACGAGCAGTACTTC	CSARDYSYEQYF
.	TRBV28	TRBJ1-1	many	TGTGCCAGCACGGGGAACACTGAAGCTTTCTTT	CASTGNTEAFF
TRBD1	TRBV5-8	TRBJ2-1	few	TGTGCCAGCAGCTGGATGACAGGGGAATATGAGCAGTTCTTC	CASSWMTGEYEQFF
TRBD1	TRBV4-1	TRBJ1-1	.	TGCGCCAGCAGTTACGACAGGGGGTGGGCTTTCTTT	CASSYDRGWAFF
.	TRBV9	TRBJ2-3	.	TGTGCCAGCAGCCCCCCTGCCCCAGATACGCAGTATTTT	CASSPPAPDTQYF
.	TRBV7-2	TRBJ2-7	few	TGTGCCAGCAGTTTGGGGACTTTCGAGCAGTACTTC	CASSLGTFEQYF
.	TRBV29-1	TRBJ2-7	few	TGCAGCGTACCTCAGGGGCCCTACGAGCAGTACTTC	CSVPQGPYEQYF
TRBD1	TRBV24-1	TRBJ1-1	few	TGTGCCACCAGTGATCACACAGGGGGCACTGAAGCTTTCTTT	CATSDHTGGTEAFF
TRBD2	TRBV24-1	TRBJ2-1	many	TGTGCCACCAGTGATCCAGCGGGGGACAATGAGCAGTTCTTC	CATSDPAGDNEQFF
TRBD1	TRBV11-1	TRBJ2-2	.	TGTGCCAGCAGTAGACAGGGGGCGTCGTGGGTGACCGGGGAGCTGTTTTTT	CASSRQGASWVTGELFF
.	TRBV7-9	TRBJ1-1	.	TGTGCCAGCAGCTTCATGGCAGGGGCAGGCACTGAAGCTTTCTTT	CASSFMAGAGTEAFF
TRBD2	TRBV20-1	TRBJ2-1	.	TGCAGTGCTAGTGATCCTTGGAGTAGCGGGAGCCTCTCCTACAATGAGCAGTTCTTC	CSASDPWSSGSLSYNEQFF
TRBD2	TRBV20-1	TRBJ2-7	.	TGCAGTGCTATTGGTCCTAGCGGCAGGGCCTCCTACGAGCAGTACTTC	CSAIGPSGRASYEQYF
.	TRBV5-1	TRBJ1-1	.	TGCGCCAGCAGCTTGTCCCCCTCGGGGGGCCCGGCTGAAGCTTTCTTT	CASSLSPSGGPAEAFF
.	TRBV11-2	TRBJ2-7	few	TGTGCCAGCAGCTTAGGGGGGACGCCGTCCTACGAGCAGTACTTC	CASSLGGTPSYEQYF
.	TRBV30	TRBJ1-2	few	TGTGCCTGGCAGGGGAGCTACCTCGATGATGGCTACACCTTC	CAWQGSYLDDGYTF
TRBD2	TRBV18	TRBJ2-1	many	TGTGCCAGCTCGCAGACCGGGACTACCAATGAGCAGTTCTTC	CASSQTGTTNEQFF
TRBD2	TRBV5-4	TRBJ2-3	.	TGTGCCAGCAGCTCCACGGCGGGAGCAGATACGCAGTATTTT	CASSSTAGADTQYF
.	TRBV20-1	TRBJ2-3	.	TGCAGTGCTAGAGATGGGGGGGCCGGAGATACGCAGTATTTT	CSARDGGAGDTQYF
.	TRBV2	TRBJ1-5	few	TGTGCCAGCAGGAGGCGTTTTGATAACAATCAGCCCCAGCATTTT	CASRRRFDNNQPQHF
TRBD1	TRBV7-3	TRBJ2-6	.	TGTGCCAGCAGCTTACGACAGGGGATGGGTTCTGGGGCCAACGTCCTGACTTTC	CASSLRQGMGSGANVLTF
.	TRBV12-3/TRBV12-4	TRBJ2-5	many	TGTGCCAGCAGTCCCTCCGGGACCCAGTACTTC	CASSPSGTQYF
.	TRBV7-9	TRBJ2-1	many	TGTGCCAGCAGCTTAAGAGTTGAGCAGTTCTTC	CASSLRVEQFF
.	TRBV19	TRBJ2-3	few	TGTGCCAGTAGTAGGCCGCCGGCAGATACGCAGTATTTT	CASSRPPADTQYF
TRBD2	TRBV6-5	TRBJ2-7	few	TGTGCCAGCAGGCCAAGCGGGATCCCCTACGAGCAGTACTTC	CASRPSGIPYEQYF
TRBD2	TRBV7-2	TRBJ2-1	few	TGTGCCAGCAGCTTCGGACTAGCGGCCTACAATGAGCAGTTCTTC	CASSFGLAAYNEQFF
.	TRBV24-1	TRBJ2-3	.	TGTGCCACCAGTGACCCCGCAGGGCGCACAGATACGCAGTATTTT	CATSDPAGRTDTQYF
.	TRBV7-9	TRBJ1-1	.	TGTGCCAGCAGCTTAAATGGGGCAGGGTCCACTGAAGCTTTCTTT	CASSLNGAGSTEAFF
.	TRBV7-8	TRBJ1-2	once	TGTGCCAGCAGCTCACCTCAGGCCCCGGGAGATGGCTACACCTTC	CASSSPQAPGDGYTF
.	TRBV5-1	TRBJ2-5	many	TGCGCCAGCAGCTTTGGGCTAGCCGAGGGAGAGACCCAGTACTTC	CASSFGLAEGETQYF
.	TRBV12-3/TRBV12-4	TRBJ1-4	few	TGTGCCAGCAGTGCCATCGGCGTCCGTGAAAAACTGTTTTTT	CASSAIGVREKLFF